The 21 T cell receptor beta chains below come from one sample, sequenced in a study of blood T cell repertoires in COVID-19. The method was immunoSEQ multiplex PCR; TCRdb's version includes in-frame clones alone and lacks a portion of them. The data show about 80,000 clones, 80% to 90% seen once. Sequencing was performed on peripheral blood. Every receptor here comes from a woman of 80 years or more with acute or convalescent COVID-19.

This CDR3 reads CASRSRIGEKLFF. As DNA, the CDR3 is TGTGCCAGCAGGTCCCGTATCGGTGAAAAACTGTTTTTT. The chain has TRBV5-6 and TRBJ1-4; no reliable D call. Trimming left V 5 bases short and J 7 bases short, with 12 bases between. CDR1 and CDR2 from the germline V gene are SGHDT and YYEEEE. The length of the CDR3 is 13 residues.

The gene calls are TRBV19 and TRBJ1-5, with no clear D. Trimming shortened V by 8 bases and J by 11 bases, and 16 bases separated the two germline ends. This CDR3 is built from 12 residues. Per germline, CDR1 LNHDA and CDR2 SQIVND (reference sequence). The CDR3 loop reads CASGRHSGTQHF. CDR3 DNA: TGTGCCAGTGGGCGGCATTCGGGGACCCAGCATTTT.

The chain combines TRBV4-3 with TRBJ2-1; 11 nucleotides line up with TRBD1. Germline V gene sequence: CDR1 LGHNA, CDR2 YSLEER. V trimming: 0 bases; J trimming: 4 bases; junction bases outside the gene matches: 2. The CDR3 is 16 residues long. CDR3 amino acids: CASSQEDRGPYNEQFF. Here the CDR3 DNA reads TGCGCCAGCAGCCAAGAGGACAGGGGGCCTTACAATGAGCAGTTCTTC.

This CDR3 reads CASSLDRSRGYNEQFF. CDR3 nucleotides: TGTGCCAGCAGCTTAGACCGGTCTAGGGGGTACAATGAGCAGTTCTTC. The chain uses TRBV11-2 and TRBJ2-1; D possibly corresponds to TRBD1 (6 bases). Germline values: CDR1 SGHAT, CDR2 FQNNGV. V lost 0 bases and J 4 bases, leaving 13 bases between the germline ends. The CDR3 sequence is 16 residues long.

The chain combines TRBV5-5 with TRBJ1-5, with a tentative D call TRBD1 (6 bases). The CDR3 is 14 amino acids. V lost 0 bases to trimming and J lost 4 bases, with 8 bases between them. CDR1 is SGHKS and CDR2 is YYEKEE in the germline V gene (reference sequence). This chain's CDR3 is CASSLAGVNQPQHF. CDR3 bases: TGTGCCAGCAGCTTGGCAGGGGTAAATCAGCCCCAGCATTTT.

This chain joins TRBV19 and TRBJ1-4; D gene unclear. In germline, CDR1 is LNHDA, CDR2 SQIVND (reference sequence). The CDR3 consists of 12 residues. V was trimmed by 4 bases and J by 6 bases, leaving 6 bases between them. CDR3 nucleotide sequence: TGTGCCAGTAGTAGGGCAGATGAAAAACTGTTTTTT. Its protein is CASSRADEKLFF.

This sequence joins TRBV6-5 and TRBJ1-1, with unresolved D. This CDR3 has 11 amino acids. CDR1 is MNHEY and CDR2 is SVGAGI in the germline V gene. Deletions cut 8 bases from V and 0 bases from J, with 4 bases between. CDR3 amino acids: CASQMNTEAFF. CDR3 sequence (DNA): TGTGCCAGCCAGATGAACACTGAAGCTTTCTTT.

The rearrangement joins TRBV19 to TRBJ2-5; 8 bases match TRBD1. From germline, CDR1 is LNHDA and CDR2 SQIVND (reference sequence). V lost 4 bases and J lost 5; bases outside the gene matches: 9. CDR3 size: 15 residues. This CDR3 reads CASSTRTGLGETQYF. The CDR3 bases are TGTGCCAGTAGTACTCGGACAGGGCTGGGGGAGACCCAGTACTTC.

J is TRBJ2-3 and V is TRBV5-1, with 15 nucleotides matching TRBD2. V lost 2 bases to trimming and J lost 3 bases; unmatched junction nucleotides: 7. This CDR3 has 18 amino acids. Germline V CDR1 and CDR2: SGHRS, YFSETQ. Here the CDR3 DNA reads TGCGCCAGCAGCTTCTGGGGGACTAGCGGGAGGATGACAGATACGCAGTATTTT. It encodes CASSFWGTSGRMTDTQYF.

CDR3 sequence reads: CAWSGASGYYNEQFF. CDR3 nucleotide sequence: TGTGCCTGGAGTGGGGCTAGCGGGTACTACAATGAGCAGTTCTTC. The V and J genes are TRBV30 and TRBJ2-1, with TRBD2 identical over 8 bases. The CDR3 runs to 15 residues. Germline V gene data show CDR1 as GTSNPN and CDR2 as SVGIG (reference sequence). V lost 1 base and J lost 3; bases outside the gene matches: 5.

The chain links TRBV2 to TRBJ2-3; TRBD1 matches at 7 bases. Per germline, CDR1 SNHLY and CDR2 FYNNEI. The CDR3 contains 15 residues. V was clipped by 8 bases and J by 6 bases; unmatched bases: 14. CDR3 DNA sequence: TGTGCCAGCCTTACGGACAGGTCCCCTCCGGATACGCAGTATTTT. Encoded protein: CASLTDRSPPDTQYF.

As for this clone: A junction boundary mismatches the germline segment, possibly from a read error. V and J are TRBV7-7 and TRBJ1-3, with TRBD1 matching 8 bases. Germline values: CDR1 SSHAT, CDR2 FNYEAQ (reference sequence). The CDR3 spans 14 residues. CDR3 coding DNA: TGTGCTAGCAGCCCGGACAGGGTGGGAAACACCATATATTTT. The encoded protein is CASSPDRVGNTIYF.

The CDR3 spells CASSLLAAYNEQFF. The CDR3 bases are TGTGCCAGCAGCTTACTAGCGGCCTACAATGAGCAGTTCTTC. The genes are TRBV11-2 and TRBJ2-1; 7 positions match TRBD2. This CDR3 region has 14 residues. Per the germline V gene, CDR1 is SGHAT and CDR2 is FQNNGV. Losses at the gene ends were 2 bases for V and 2 bases for J; bases not matched to a gene: 0.

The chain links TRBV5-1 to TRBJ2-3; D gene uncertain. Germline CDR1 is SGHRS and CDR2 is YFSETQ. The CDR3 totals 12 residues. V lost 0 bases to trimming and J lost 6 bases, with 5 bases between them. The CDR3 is CASSLARDTQYF. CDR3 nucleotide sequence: TGCGCCAGCAGCTTGGCTAGGGATACGCAGTATTTT.

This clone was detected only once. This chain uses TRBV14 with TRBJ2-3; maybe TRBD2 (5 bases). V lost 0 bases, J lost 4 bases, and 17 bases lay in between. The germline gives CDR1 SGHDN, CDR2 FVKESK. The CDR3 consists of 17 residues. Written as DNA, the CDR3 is TGTGCCAGCAGCCAAGATCGTCCAGGTAGAGGGTCAGATACGCAGTATTTT. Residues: CASSQDRPGRGSDTQYF.

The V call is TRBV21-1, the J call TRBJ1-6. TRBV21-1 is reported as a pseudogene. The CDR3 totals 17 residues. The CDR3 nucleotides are TGTGCCAGCAGCTCAACCCACGGTGGAGGGGCGGATTCACCCCTCCACTTT. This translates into CASSSTHGGGADSPLHF.

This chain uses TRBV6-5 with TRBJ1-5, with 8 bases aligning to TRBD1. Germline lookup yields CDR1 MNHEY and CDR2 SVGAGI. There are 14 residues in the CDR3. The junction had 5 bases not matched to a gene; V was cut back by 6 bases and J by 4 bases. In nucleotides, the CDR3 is TGTGCCAGCAGAATGGGACAGGCTAATCAGCCCCAGCATTTT. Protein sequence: CASRMGQANQPQHF.

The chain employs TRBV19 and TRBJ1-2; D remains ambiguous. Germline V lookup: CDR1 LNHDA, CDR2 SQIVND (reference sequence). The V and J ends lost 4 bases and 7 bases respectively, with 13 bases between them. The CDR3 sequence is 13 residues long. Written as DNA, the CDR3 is TGTGCCAGTAGTACCTCCGACAAGTCTGGCTACACCTTC. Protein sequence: CASSTSDKSGYTF. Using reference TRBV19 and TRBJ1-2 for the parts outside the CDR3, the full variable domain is DGGITQSPKYLFRKEGQNVTLSCEQNLNHDAMYWYRQDPGQGLRLIYYSQIVNDFQKGDIAEGYSVSREKKESFPLTVTSAQKNPTAFYLCASSTSDKSGYTFGSGTRLTVV.

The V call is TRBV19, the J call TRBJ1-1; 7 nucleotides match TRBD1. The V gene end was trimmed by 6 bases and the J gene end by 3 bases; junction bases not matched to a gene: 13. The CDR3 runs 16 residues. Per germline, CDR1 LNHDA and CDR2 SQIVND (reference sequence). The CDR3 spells CASSKIGGRKDTEAFF. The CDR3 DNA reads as TGTGCCAGTAGCAAAATAGGGGGCAGAAAGGACACTGAAGCTTTCTTT.

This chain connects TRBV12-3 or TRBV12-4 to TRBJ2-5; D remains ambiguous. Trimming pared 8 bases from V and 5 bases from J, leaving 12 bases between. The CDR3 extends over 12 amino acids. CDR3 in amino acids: CASSQKPETQYF. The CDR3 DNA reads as TGTGCCAGCTCACAAAAACCGGAGACCCAGTACTTC.

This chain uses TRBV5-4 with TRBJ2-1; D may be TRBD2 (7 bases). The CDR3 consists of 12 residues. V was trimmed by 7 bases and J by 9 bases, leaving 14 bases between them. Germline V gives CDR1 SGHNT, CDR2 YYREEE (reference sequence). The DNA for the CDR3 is TGTGCCAGCGGGGGGGCCCCGACTGAGCAGTTCTTC. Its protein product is CASGGAPTEQFF.